The source of this TCR beta chain is a study of cytomegalovirus exposure and HLA in healthy donors (dated 2017 in TCRdb). For the wider study: According to a later analysis, the 110 or so validation repertoires were produced on the same platform as the 666 repertoires of the first cohort. The aim of the study was to test whether cataloging public T cell receptors could identify signatures of past pathogen exposure. Besides the first cohort of under 700 subjects, a separate validation cohort made up of 120 different subjects was used. To predict cytomegalovirus infection status, the study brought together high-throughput TCR immunosequencing, statistical association of individual TCRs with disease status, and machine learning.

The donors belonged to the validation cohort of approximately 130 subjects, which was separate from the approximately 610-subject first cohort. Libraries came from the immunoSEQ multiplex PCR assay. From the authors' description of their analysis: To diagnose cytomegalovirus status from the catalog of TCR beta chain sequences, a statistical classification framework was built. Not all clones reach the TCRdb copy of this immuneACCESS table, which keeps in-frame sequences only. Checked studies attribute under half of the gap to unresolved V genes and leave the rest unexplained. V and J calls and clone size are given by that table; D and trimming were obtained from the DNA. A total of approximately 150,000 clones appear in this sample, approximately 90% of them only once. The ten largest clones add up to roughly 1.4% of the sample. This clone was seen a single time. Its antigen specificity is not known. No qualities accompany the bases; no much larger clone lies one base away.

General findings and caveats noted by the study authors: According to the authors, the approach could potentially be generalized to other disease states and immunological phenotypes. Most TCR sequences were observed very rarely across donors, whereas some public TCRs were present in many individuals. The validation cohort had no HLA typing available for a later analysis, so co-occurrence within that cohort was assessed over all 120 or so repertoires. A total of 150 to 200 TCR beta chains were listed by the study as associated with cytomegalovirus. Of the cluster scores, roughly 95% were above 0 in a later analysis, which found that TCRs clustered in the first cohort also tended to co-occur in the 95 to 150 validation repertoires. Three of the identified cytomegalovirus-associated TCR beta chains were confirmed in vitro to be specific for cytomegalovirus antigens. The classifier was reported to diagnose cytomegalovirus status with high specificity and sensitivity in both the original cohort and the validation cohort.

Spanning cysteine to phenylalanine, the CDR3 consists of 15 amino acids. The CDR3 DNA has 45 bases and is translated from base 1. Unmatched junction bases come to 5, with V trimmed by 3 bases and J by 2 bases. The germline V gene (reference sequence) sets CDR1 to SGHNT and CDR2 to YYREEE. Sequencing was carried out using PBMCs. The sequence was obtained from a woman aged 25 to 39 in good health and CMV-seronegative. This sequence uses TRBV5-4 and TRBJ1-2, and 9 junction bases match TRBD1. The encoded CDR3 is CASSSNDRGNYGYTF. The nucleotide sequence reads TGTGCCAGCAGCTCAAATGACAGGGGGAACTATGGCTACACCTTC.